The 12 T cell receptor beta chains listed next were all sequenced from one sample in a study of T cells in Graves' hyperthyroidism and ophthalmopathy. RNA transcripts yielded amplified TCR beta CDR3 regions. Carried out on the TCR CDR3, a first-round RT-PCR used the HTBI primer set. MiXCR was run by TCRdb on the multiplex PCR reads, yielding one entry per CDR3 protein. The sample lists 210,000 or so distinct CDR3 sequences; 15% to 20% were seen once. Sequencing was carried out using blood. The receptors originated from a man between 50 and 59 years old with Graves' hyperthyroidism.

This chain connects TRBV20-1 to TRBJ2-3; unclear D gene. From germline, CDR1 is DFQATT and CDR2 SNEGSKA (reference sequence). CDR3 length: 12 residues. Trimming removed 3 bases from V and 4 bases from J, with 8 bases in between. CDR3 in DNA: TGCAGTGCTAGGTGGACCTCAGATACGCAGTATTTT. Encoded protein: CSARWTSDTQYF.

The chain joins TRBV2 to TRBJ2-3; 11 bases match TRBD2. Per germline, CDR1 SNHLY and CDR2 FYNNEI. J lost 3 bases, V lost 4 bases, and 12 bases had no gene match. This CDR3 is built from 18 residues. The CDR3 region is CASSAPLGLAVETDTQYF. CDR3 bases: TGTGCCAGCAGTGCCCCACTGGGACTAGCGGTAGAGACAGATACGCAGTATTTT.

This clonotype was counted a few times. The CDR3 loop is CASSLAWSTDTQYF. In DNA form, the CDR3 reads TGCGCCAGCAGCTTGGCGTGGAGCACAGATACGCAGTATTTT. The chain uses TRBV5-1 and TRBJ2-3; D is uncertain. The CDR3 contains 14 residues. V dropped 0 bases and J dropped 0 bases, with 5 bases sitting between them. Germline V gene data show CDR1 as SGHRS and CDR2 as YFSETQ. Full variable domain (missing parts from reference TRBV5-1 and TRBJ2-3): KAGVTQTPRYLIKTRGQQVTLSCSPISGHRSVSWYQQTPGQGLQFLFEYFSETQRNKGNFPGRFSGRQFSNSRSEMNVSTLELGDSALYLCASSLAWSTDTQYFGPGTRLTVL.

The V call is TRBV5-1, the J call TRBJ2-3; 7 bases line up with TRBD2. CDR3 size: 16 residues. CDR1 and CDR2 from the germline V gene are SGHRS and YFSETQ. V was clipped by 0 bases and J by 4 bases; unmatched bases: 8. The CDR3 here is CASSLAGRSGADTQYF. CDR3 DNA: TGCGCCAGCAGCTTGGCAGGGAGAAGCGGGGCAGATACGCAGTATTTT.

This clonotype came up many times. This chain joins TRBV4-1 and TRBJ2-3, with D perhaps matching TRBD2 (6 bases). V was trimmed by 5 bases and J by 0 bases, leaving 12 bases between them. Per the germline V gene, CDR1 is MGHRA and CDR2 is YSYEKL. The CDR3 has 15 amino acids. The CDR3 region is CASSGRSGSTDTQYF. In nucleotides, the CDR3 is TGCGCCAGCAGCGGACGTAGCGGAAGCACAGATACGCAGTATTTT.

This clonotype came up a few times. The chain employs TRBV27 and TRBJ2-7; 7 bases agree with TRBD1. The CDR3 contains 13 residues. Germline loops: CDR1 MNHEY, CDR2 SMNVEV (reference sequence). The V gene end was trimmed by 6 bases and the J gene end by 3 bases; junction bases not matched to a gene: 5. The CDR3 sequence is CASRGTVDYEQYF. The CDR3 nucleotides are TGTGCCAGCAGAGGGACAGTAGACTACGAGCAGTACTTC.

This clonotype was seen more than once but under ten times. The chain joins TRBV19 to TRBJ2-5; weak D call: TRBD2 (6 bases). Trimming removed 6 bases at V and 4 bases at J, with 21 bases between. Germline V gives CDR1 LNHDA, CDR2 SQIVND (reference sequence). There are 16 residues in the CDR3. The CDR3: CASSSPGGGKRETQYF. The DNA of the CDR3 is TGTGCCAGTAGCTCCCCGGGCGGAGGGAAGCGAGAGACCCAGTACTTC.

This clonotype showed up just a few times. The chain links TRBV28 to TRBJ2-3; D assignment may be TRBD1 or TRBD2 (5 bases each). The CDR3 totals 14 residues. The germline CDR1 and CDR2 sequences are MDHEN and SYDVKM. Trimming cost V 4 bases and J 2 bases, with 10 bases left between them. Here the CDR3 DNA reads TGTGCCAGCAGTTACGTGGGGGACACAGATACGCAGTATTTT. It yields the protein CASSYVGDTDTQYF.

This clonotype was seen only a few times. The rearrangement links TRBV20-1 to TRBJ2-7, with 8 bases that match TRBD1. The V gene's germline CDR1 is DFQATT and CDR2 SNEGSKA (reference sequence). This CDR3 spans 22 amino acids. The V and J ends lost 0 bases and 2 bases, in that order; junction bases with no gene match: 27. CDR3 amino acids: CSARDSAKGPTRQGRFPYEQYF. CDR3 nucleotides: TGCAGTGCTAGAGATAGCGCGAAGGGACCAACTAGACAGGGGAGATTCCCCTACGAGCAGTACTTC.

This clonotype was recorded a few times. The CDR3 is CAWSDNSGVADNEQFF. The CDR3 DNA sequence: TGTGCCTGGAGTGATAATAGCGGGGTCGCGGACAATGAGCAGTTCTTC. The chain couples TRBV30 to TRBJ2-1, with 8 bases fitting TRBD2. Per germline, CDR1 GTSNPN and CDR2 SVGIG (reference sequence). V trimming: 1 base; J trimming: 5 bases; junction bases outside the gene matches: 10. The CDR3 is made up of 16 amino acids.

This clonotype was observed a few times. The CDR3 sequence: CASSARAGWNEQFF. The CDR3 region has the DNA TGTGCCAGCAGCGCCCGGGCCGGGTGGAATGAGCAGTTCTTC. This chain uses TRBV7-9 with TRBJ2-1; D not certain. The CDR3 extends over 14 amino acids. V lost 5 bases, J lost 7 bases, and 15 bases lay in between. Germline values: CDR1 SEHNR, CDR2 FQNEAQ (reference sequence).

This clonotype was detected only a few times. The chain uses TRBV12-5 and TRBJ2-1, with TRBD1 matching 7 bases. Germline V gene sequence: CDR1 LGHNT, CDR2 FRNRAP. CDR3 length: 15 residues. J was trimmed by 4 bases and V by 1 base; bases with no gene match: 4. Written as DNA, the CDR3 is TGTGCTAGTGGTTTGGGGCAGGGGGATTACAATGAGCAGTTCTTC. It encodes CASGLGQGDYNEQFF.